These T cell receptor beta chains were read from a single sample in a study of shared clonotypes between healthy human individuals. Sequenced by immunoSEQ multiplex PCR; TCRdb stores in-frame clones only, minus some. The table includes hundreds of thousands of clones, roughly 95% detected once. Source material: naive CD8+ T cells sorted from blood. These receptors were collected from a woman younger than 45 in good health. CDR3s include the opening cysteine and the closing phenylalanine or tryptophan. A D gene is named only where the DNA matches it firmly. A row's size may be missing; if present it is once, few, many or a size class.

NA	TRBV28	NA	TRBJ2-5	CASTEDGLETQYF	TGTGCCAGCACCGAGGACGGCCTGGAGACCCAGTACTTC
NA	TRBV5-4	few	TRBJ2-2	CASSVGGGELFF	TGTGCCAGCAGCGTCGGGGGCGGGGAGCTGTTTTTT
NA	TRBV6-5	NA	TRBJ2-7	CASSYSGRGGEQYF	TGTGCCAGCAGTTACTCTGGAAGGGGAGGAGAGCAGTACTTC
TRBD2	TRBV23-1	NA	TRBJ2-7	CASSQSPSGRYEQYF	TGCGCCAGCAGTCAATCGCCTAGCGGGAGGTACGAGCAGTACTTC
NA	TRBV28	NA	TRBJ1-1	CASSSLDTDTEAFF	TGTGCCAGCAGTTCCCTTGATACAGACACTGAAGCTTTCTTT
TRBD1	TRBV7-9	NA	TRBJ2-7	CASSLGQGALGQYF	TGTGCCAGCAGCTTAGGGCAGGGGGCCCTCGGGCAGTACTTC
NA	TRBV5-8	once	TRBJ2-7	CASSLLGFDEQYF	TGTGCCAGCAGCTTGTTGGGGTTCGACGAGCAGTACTTC
TRBD1	TRBV7-9	NA	TRBJ2-2	CASETGTGGYQPTGELFF	TGTGCCAGCGAGACCGGGACAGGGGGTTACCAACCCACCGGGGAGCTGTTTTTT
NA	TRBV7-9	NA	TRBJ2-3	CASETQYF	TGTGCCAGCGAGACGCAGTATTTT
TRBD2	TRBV28	once	TRBJ2-1	CASSLVAGSYNEQFF	TGTGCCAGCAGTTTAGTAGCGGGCTCCTACAATGAGCAGTTCTTC
TRBD2	TRBV4-1	once	TRBJ2-1	CASSLGLAGEQFF	TGCGCCAGCAGCCTGGGACTAGCGGGTGAGCAGTTCTTC
NA	TRBV4-1	NA	TRBJ2-7	CASSQDRGSGYEQYF	TGCGCCAGCAGCCAAGATCGGGGGAGCGGCTACGAGCAGTACTTC
NA	TRBV7-9	NA	TRBJ1-4	CASSSNLGVDEKLFF	TGTGCCAGCAGCTCGAACCTGGGGGTGGACGAAAAACTGTTTTTT
NA	TRBV27	NA	TRBJ2-3	CASSLSRNSDTQYF	TGTGCCAGCAGTTTATCGAGGAATTCAGATACGCAGTATTTT
NA	TRBV9	NA	TRBJ2-7	CASSVGGSSYEQYF	TGTGCCAGCAGCGTAGGGGGGTCCTCCTACGAGCAGTACTTC
NA	TRBV7-9	NA	TRBJ2-7	CASSLETRQFRYEQYF	TGTGCCAGCAGCCTTGAGACTCGACAGTTCAGGTACGAGCAGTACTTC
NA	TRBV21-1	NA	TRBJ2-7	CASSKGGRRMYEQYF	TGTGCCAGCAGCAAAGGGGGCCGGCGGATGTACGAGCAGTACTTC
NA	TRBV6-6	NA	TRBJ2-1	CASSYSGQSSYNEQFF	TGTGCCAGCAGTTACTCCGGGCAGAGCTCCTACAATGAGCAGTTCTTC
NA	TRBV11-2	NA	TRBJ1-1	CASSLLYSSNTEAFF	TGTGCCAGCAGCTTGCTTTACAGCTCAAACACTGAAGCTTTCTTT
TRBD1	TRBV27	NA	TRBJ1-5	CASRQGPNQPQHF	TGTGCCAGCCGACAGGGCCCGAATCAGCCCCAGCATTTT
NA	TRBV5-6	NA	TRBJ2-4	CASCDLAKNIQYF	TGTGCCAGCTGCGACTTAGCCAAAAACATTCAGTACTTC
TRBD1	TRBV13	NA	TRBJ2-7	CASSLGQGVKEQYF	TGTGCCAGCAGCTTAGGACAGGGGGTTAAGGAGCAGTACTTC
TRBD1	TRBV20-1	NA	TRBJ2-7	CSATTGDEQYF	TGCAGTGCTACTACAGGGGATGAGCAGTACTTC
NA	TRBV9	NA	TRBJ1-1	CAGSVGGFTEAFF	TGTGCCGGCAGCGTAGGGGGTTTCACTGAAGCTTTCTTT
NA	TRBV5-5	NA	TRBJ1-1	CASSFDINTEAFF	TGTGCCAGCAGCTTTGACATTAACACTGAAGCTTTCTTT
TRBD1	TRBV27	NA	TRBJ2-5	CASISRAGGSVETQYF	TGTGCCAGCATCTCCCGGGCAGGGGGCAGCGTCGAGACCCAGTACTTC
TRBD2	TRBV19	NA	TRBJ2-7	CASSISSGVDEQYF	TGTGCCAGTAGTATTTCTAGCGGAGTGGACGAGCAGTACTTC
TRBD1	TRBV6-5	NA	TRBJ2-2	CASSQMAGGDGELFF	TGTGCCAGCAGCCAGATGGCAGGGGGCGACGGGGAGCTGTTTTTT
TRBD1	TRBV11-2	NA	TRBJ2-1	CASSLVRTGGFNEQFF	TGTGCCAGCAGCTTAGTACGGACAGGGGGTTTTAATGAGCAGTTCTTC
NA	TRBV10-3	NA	TRBJ1-1	CAISESYDRRSAEAFF	TGTGCCATCAGTGAGTCGTATGACAGGAGGAGCGCTGAAGCTTTCTTT
NA	TRBV13	NA	TRBJ2-7	CASSFAGGGYEQYF	TGTGCCAGCAGCTTTGCCGGGGGCGGCTACGAGCAGTACTTC
NA	TRBV6-5	NA	TRBJ1-1	CASSTQGSDTEAFF	TGTGCCAGCAGTACTCAGGGGTCCGACACTGAAGCTTTCTTT
NA	TRBV7-9	NA	TRBJ2-7	CASSLDRGPYEQYF	TGTGCCAGCAGCTTAGATCGGGGCCCCTACGAGCAGTACTTC
NA	TRBV19	NA	TRBJ2-7	CASSLQSTPYEQYF	TGTGCCAGTAGTCTCCAGTCGACCCCCTACGAGCAGTACTTC
NA	TRBV28	NA	TRBJ1-1	CASSLGWGGYTNTEAFF	TGTGCCAGCAGTTTAGGTTGGGGGGGGTATACGAACACTGAAGCTTTCTTT